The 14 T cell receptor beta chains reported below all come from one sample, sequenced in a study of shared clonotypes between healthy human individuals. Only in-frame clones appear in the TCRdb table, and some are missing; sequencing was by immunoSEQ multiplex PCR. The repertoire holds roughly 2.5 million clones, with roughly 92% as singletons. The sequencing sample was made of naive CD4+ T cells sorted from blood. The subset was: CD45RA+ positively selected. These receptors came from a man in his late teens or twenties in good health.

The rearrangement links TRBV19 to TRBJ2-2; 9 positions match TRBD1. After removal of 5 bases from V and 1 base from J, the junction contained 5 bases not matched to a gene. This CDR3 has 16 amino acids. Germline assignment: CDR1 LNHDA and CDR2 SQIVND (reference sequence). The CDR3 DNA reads TGTGCCAGTAGTCCCTTGGACAGGGGGAACACCGGGGAGCTGTTTTTT. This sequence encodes CASSPLDRGNTGELFF.

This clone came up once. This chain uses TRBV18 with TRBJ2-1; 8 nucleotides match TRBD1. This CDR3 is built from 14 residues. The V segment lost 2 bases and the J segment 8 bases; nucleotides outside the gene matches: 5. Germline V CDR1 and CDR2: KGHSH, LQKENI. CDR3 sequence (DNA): TGTGCCAGCTCACCAAGGACAGGGCGGGATGAGCAGTTCTTC. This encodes CASSPRTGRDEQFF.

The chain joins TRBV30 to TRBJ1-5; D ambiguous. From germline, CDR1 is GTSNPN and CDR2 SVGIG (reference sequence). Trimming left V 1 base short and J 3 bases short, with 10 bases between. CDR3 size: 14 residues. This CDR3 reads CAWSENLNNQPQHF. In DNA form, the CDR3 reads TGTGCCTGGAGTGAGAATCTTAACAATCAGCCCCAGCATTTT.

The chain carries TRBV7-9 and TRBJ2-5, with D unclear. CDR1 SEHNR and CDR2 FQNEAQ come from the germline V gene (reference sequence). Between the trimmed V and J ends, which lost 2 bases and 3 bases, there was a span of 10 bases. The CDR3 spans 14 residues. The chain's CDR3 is CASSLITLKETQYF. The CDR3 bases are TGTGCCAGCAGCTTAATAACCCTAAAAGAGACCCAGTACTTC.

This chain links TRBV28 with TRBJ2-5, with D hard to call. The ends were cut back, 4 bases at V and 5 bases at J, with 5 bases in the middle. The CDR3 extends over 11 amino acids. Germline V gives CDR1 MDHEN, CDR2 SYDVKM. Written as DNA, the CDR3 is TGTGCCAGCAGTTATAGGGAGACCCAGTACTTC. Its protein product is CASSYRETQYF.

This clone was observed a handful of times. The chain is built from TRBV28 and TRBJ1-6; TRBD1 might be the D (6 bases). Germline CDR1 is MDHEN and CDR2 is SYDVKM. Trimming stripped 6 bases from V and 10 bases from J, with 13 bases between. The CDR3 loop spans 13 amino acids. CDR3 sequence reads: CASRGQGGSPLHF. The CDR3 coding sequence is TGTGCCAGCAGGGGACAAGGCGGCTCACCCCTCCACTTT.

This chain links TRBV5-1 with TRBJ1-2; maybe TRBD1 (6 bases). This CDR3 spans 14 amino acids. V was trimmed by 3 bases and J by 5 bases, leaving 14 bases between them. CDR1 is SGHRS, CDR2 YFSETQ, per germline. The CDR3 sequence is CASSSIGTLYGYTF. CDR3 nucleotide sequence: TGCGCCAGCAGCTCGATCGGGACATTATATGGCTACACCTTC.

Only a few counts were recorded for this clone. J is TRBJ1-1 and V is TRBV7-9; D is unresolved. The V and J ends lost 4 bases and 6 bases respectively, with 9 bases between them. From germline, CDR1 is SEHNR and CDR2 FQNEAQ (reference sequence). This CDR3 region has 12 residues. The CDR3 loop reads CASSSLAPEAFF. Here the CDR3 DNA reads TGTGCCAGCAGCTCCCTGGCGCCTGAAGCTTTCTTT.

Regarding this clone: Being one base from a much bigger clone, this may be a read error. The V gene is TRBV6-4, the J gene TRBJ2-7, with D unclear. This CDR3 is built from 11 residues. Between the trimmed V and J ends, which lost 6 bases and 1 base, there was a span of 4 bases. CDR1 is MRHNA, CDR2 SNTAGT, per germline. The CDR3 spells CASSPSYEQYF. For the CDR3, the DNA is TGTGCCAGCAGCCCATCCTACGAGCAGTACTTC.

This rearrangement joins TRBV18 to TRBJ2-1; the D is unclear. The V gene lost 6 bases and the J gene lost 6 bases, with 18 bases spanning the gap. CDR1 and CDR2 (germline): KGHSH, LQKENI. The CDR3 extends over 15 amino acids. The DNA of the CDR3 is TGTGCCAGCTCCCTAGGGCAGGCTAAATCCAATGAGCAGTTCTTC. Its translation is CASSLGQAKSNEQFF.

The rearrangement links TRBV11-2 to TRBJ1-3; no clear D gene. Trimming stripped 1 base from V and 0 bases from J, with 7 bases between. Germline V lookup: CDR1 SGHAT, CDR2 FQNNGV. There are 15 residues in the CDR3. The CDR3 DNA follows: TGTGCCAGCAGCTTAGGACCGTTCTCTGGAAACACCATATATTTT. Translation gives CASSLGPFSGNTIYF.

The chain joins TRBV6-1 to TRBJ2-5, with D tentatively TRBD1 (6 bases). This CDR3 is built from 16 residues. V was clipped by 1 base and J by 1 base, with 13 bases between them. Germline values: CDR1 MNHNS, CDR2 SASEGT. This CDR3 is CASSEGSGQSQETQYF. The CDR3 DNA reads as TGTGCCAGCAGTGAAGGTAGTGGACAGTCCCAAGAGACCCAGTACTTC.

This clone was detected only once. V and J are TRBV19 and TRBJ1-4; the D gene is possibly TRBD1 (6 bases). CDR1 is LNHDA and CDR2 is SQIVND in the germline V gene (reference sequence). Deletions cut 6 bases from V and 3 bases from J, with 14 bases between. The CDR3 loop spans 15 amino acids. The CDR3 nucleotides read TGTGCCAGTAGGAGAACAGGGACGTCTAATGAAAAACTGTTTTTT. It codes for CASRRTGTSNEKLFF.

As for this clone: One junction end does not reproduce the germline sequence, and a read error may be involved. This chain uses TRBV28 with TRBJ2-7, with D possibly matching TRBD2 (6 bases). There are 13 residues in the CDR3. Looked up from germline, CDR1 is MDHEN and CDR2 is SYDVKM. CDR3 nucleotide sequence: TGTGCCAGCAGTAGTGGACTACTCTACGGGCAGTACTTC. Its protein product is CASSSGLLYGQYF.